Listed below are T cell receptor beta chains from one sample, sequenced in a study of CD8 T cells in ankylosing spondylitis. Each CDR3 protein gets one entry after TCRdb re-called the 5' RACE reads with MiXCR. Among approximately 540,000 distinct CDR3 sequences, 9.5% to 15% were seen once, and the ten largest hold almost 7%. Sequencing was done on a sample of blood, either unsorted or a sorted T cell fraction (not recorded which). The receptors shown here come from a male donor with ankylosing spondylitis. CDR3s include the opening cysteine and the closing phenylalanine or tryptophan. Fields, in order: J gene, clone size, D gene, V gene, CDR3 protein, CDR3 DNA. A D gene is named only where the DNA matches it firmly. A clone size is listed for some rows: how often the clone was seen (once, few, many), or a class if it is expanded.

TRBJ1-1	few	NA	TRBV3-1	CASSQTVDTEAFF	TGTGCCAGCAGCCAAACAGTGGACACTGAAGCTTTCTTT
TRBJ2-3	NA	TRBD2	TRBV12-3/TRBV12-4	CASSAPGTSGGADTQYF	TGTGCCAGCAGTGCCCCCGGGACTAGTGGGGGGGCAGATACGCAGTATTTT
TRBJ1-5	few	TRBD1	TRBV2	CASRGWDRVSNQPQHF	TGTGCCAGCAGGGGGTGGGACAGGGTGAGCAATCAGCCCCAGCATTTT
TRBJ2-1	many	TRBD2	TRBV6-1	CASWPGLAGAEQFF	TGTGCCAGTTGGCCGGGACTAGCGGGAGCTGAGCAGTTCTTC
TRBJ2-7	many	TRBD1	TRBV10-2	CASSDRAYEQYF	TGCGCCAGTTCAGACAGGGCCTACGAGCAGTACTTC
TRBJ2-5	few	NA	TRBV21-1	CASAQSERGIQETQYF	TGTGCCAGCGCCCAGTCGGAGCGGGGGATACAAGAGACCCAGTACTTC
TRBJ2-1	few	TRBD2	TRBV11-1	CASSTSAGGQGSYNEQFF	TGTGCCAGCAGCACTTCTGCGGGAGGTCAGGGCTCCTACAATGAGCAGTTCTTC
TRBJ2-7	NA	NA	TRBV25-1	CASSEWLEQYF	TGTGCCAGCAGTGAATGGCTCGAGCAGTACTTC
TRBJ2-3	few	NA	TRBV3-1	CASSQIPQADTQYF	TGTGCCAGCAGCCAAATCCCTCAGGCAGATACGCAGTATTTT
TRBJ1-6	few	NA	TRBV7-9	CASSYQRTDNSPLHF	TGTGCCAGCAGCTACCAGAGGACGGATAATTCACCCCTCCACTTT
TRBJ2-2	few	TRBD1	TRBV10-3	CAISSRTGNTGELFF	TGTGCCATCAGTTCAAGGACAGGGAACACCGGGGAGCTGTTTTTT
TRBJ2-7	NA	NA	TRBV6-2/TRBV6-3	CASSPTVGGEQYF	TGTGCCAGCAGCCCTACTGTGGGGGGCGAGCAGTACTTC
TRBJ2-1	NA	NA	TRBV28	CASVRAGKNEQFF	TGTGCCAGCGTTCGGGCGGGGAAAAATGAGCAGTTCTTC
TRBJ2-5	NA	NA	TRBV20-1	CSARADKETQYF	TGCAGTGCTAGAGCAGATAAAGAGACCCAGTACTTC
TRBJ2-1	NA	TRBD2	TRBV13	CASSSGTTTPEQFF	TGTGCCAGCAGCTCGGGGACTACTACCCCTGAGCAGTTCTTC
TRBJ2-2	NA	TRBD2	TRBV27	CASSLYRSSGSGGTGELFF	TGTGCCAGCAGCTTATACCGCTCTAGCGGGAGTGGAGGCACCGGGGAGCTGTTTTTT
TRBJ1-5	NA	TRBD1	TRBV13	CASSFQGADQPQHF	TGTGCCAGCAGCTTTCAGGGGGCAGACCAGCCCCAGCATTTT
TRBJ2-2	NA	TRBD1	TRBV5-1	CASSITGTGAGELFF	TGCGCCAGCAGCATAACCGGGACAGGTGCCGGGGAGCTGTTTTTT
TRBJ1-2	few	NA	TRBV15	CATSPSSRGNYGYTF	TGTGCCACCAGTCCCTCGTCCAGGGGCAACTATGGCTACACCTTC
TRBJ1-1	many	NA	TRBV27	CASSPSAGEVFTEAFF	TGTGCCAGCAGCCCCTCGGCAGGGGAGGTGTTCACTGAAGCTTTCTTT
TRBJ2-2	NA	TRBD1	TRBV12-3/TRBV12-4	CASSFPTGLNTGELFF	TGTGCCAGCAGTTTCCCGACAGGGTTAAACACCGGGGAGCTGTTTTTT
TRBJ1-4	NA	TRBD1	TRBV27	CASSTLQGASTNEKLFF	TGTGCCAGCAGTACCCTACAGGGGGCCTCAACTAATGAAAAACTGTTTTTT
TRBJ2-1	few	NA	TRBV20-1	CSARPRGLGDEQFF	TGCAGTGCTAGACCCCGGGGCCTGGGGGATGAGCAGTTCTTC
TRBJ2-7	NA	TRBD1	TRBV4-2	CASSQDPRTGREQYF	TGTGCCAGCAGCCAAGATCCCCGGACAGGGCGGGAGCAGTACTTC
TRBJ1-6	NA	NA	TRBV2	CASTNRDTNSPLHF	TGTGCCAGCACCAACCGAGACACTAATTCACCCCTCCACTTT
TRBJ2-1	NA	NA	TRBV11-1	CASSLGTTVGSYNEQFF	TGTGCCAGCAGCTTAGGGACTACCGTCGGCTCCTACAATGAGCAGTTCTTC
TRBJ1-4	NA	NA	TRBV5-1	CASSLERGGEKLFF	TGCGCCAGCAGCTTGGAGCGAGGTGGGGAAAAACTGTTTTTT
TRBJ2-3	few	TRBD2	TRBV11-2	CASSFRLAGATDTQYF	TGTGCCAGCAGCTTTAGACTAGCGGGAGCAACAGATACGCAGTATTTT
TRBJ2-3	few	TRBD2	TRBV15	CATSSWTSGSTDTQYF	TGTGCCACCAGCTCTTGGACTAGCGGGAGCACAGATACGCAGTATTTT
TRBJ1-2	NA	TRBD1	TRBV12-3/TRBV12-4	CASRYTGADYGYTF	TGTGCCAGCAGGTATACAGGGGCGGACTATGGCTACACCTTC
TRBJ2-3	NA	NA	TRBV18	CASPHMDASTDTQYF	TGTGCCAGTCCTCACATGGACGCAAGCACAGATACGCAGTATTTT
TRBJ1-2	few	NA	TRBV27	CASSPGLSGYTF	TGTGCCAGCAGTCCGGGGCTTTCTGGCTACACCTTC
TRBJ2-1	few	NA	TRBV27	CASSLDTYTGTDEQFF	TGTGCCAGCAGTTTGGATACCTACACCGGCACCGATGAGCAGTTCTTC
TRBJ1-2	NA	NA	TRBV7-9	CASSSRTATLYGYTF	TGTGCCAGCAGCTCCAGGACAGCCACCCTCTATGGCTACACCTTC
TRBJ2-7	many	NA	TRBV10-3	CAISESVGVLEQYF	TGTGCCATCAGTGAGTCGGTGGGTGTACTCGAGCAGTACTTC
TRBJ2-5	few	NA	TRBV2	CASSEDQRETQYF	TGTGCCAGCAGTGAAGACCAACGAGAGACCCAGTACTTC
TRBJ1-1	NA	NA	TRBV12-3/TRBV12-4	CATYGGVNTEAFF	TGTGCCACCTATGGGGGGGTGAACACTGAAGCTTTCTTT
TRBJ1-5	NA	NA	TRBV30	CAWSGGSPNQPQHF	TGTGCCTGGAGTGGGGGCAGTCCCAATCAGCCCCAGCATTTT
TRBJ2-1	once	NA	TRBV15	CATSRTEDNEQFF	TGTGCCACCAGCAGAACGGAGGACAATGAGCAGTTCTTC
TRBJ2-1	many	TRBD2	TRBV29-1	CSVETSGINEQFF	TGCAGCGTTGAGACTAGCGGGATCAATGAGCAGTTCTTC
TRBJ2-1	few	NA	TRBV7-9	CASSLGAGEVNEQFF	TGTGCCAGCAGCTTAGGGGCAGGGGAGGTGAATGAGCAGTTCTTC
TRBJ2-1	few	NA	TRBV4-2	CASSQVSARDNEQFF	TGTGCCAGCAGCCAAGTCTCAGCCAGAGACAATGAGCAGTTCTTC
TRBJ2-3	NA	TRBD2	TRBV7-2	CASSLVASGSTDTQYF	TGTGCCAGCAGCTTAGTGGCTAGCGGTTCCACAGATACGCAGTATTTT
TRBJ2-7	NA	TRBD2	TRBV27	CASRLAGGSYEQYF	TGTGCCAGCAGGCTAGCGGGAGGCTCCTACGAGCAGTACTTC
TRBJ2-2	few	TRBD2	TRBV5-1	CASSILGTSGTGELFF	TGCGCCAGCAGCATCCTAGGGACTAGCGGCACCGGGGAGCTGTTTTTT
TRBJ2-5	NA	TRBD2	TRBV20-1	CSATVAGASYQETQYF	TGCAGTGCGACGGTAGCGGGAGCGTCCTATCAAGAGACCCAGTACTTC
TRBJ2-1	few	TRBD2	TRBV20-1	CSAPRLAYNEQFF	TGCAGTGCTCCAAGACTAGCGTACAATGAGCAGTTCTTC
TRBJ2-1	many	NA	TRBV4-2	CASSRLADRGEQFF	TGTGCCAGCAGCCGCCTGGCAGATCGCGGTGAGCAGTTCTTC
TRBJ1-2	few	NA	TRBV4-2	CASSQDTALYGYTF	TGTGCCAGCAGCCAAGATACAGCTCTCTATGGCTACACCTTC
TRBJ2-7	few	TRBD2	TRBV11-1	CASTPVGGRRAEQYF	TGTGCCAGCACCCCCGTGGGCGGGAGACGGGCCGAGCAGTACTTC
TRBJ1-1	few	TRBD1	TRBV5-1	CASSLARQGDTEAFF	TGCGCCAGCAGCTTGGCTCGACAGGGGGACACTGAAGCTTTCTTT
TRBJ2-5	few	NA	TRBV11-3	CASSPGSTTGGETQYF	TGTGCCAGCAGCCCCGGGTCCACAACAGGTGGGGAGACCCAGTACTTC